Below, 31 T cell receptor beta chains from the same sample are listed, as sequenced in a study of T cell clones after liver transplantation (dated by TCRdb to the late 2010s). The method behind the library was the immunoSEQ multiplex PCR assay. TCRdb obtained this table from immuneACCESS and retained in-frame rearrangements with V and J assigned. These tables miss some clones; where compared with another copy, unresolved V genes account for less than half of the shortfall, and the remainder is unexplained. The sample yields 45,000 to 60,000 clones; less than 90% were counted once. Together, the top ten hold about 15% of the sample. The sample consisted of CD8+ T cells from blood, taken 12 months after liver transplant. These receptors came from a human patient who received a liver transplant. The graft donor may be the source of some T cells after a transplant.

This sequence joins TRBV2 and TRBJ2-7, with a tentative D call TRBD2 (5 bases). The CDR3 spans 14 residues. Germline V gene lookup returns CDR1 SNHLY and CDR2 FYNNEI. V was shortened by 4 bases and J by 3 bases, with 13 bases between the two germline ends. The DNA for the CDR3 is TGTGCCAGCAGTGGGGTCGTAGAGGGCTACGAGCAGTACTTC. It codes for CASSGVVEGYEQYF.

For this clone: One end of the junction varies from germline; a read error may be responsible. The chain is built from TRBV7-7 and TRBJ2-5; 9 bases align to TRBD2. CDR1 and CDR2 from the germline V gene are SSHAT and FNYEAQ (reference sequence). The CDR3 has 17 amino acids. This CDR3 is CASSPGGTSPTEETQYF. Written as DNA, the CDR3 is TGTGCTAGCAGCCCCGGGGGGACTAGCCCTACAGAAGAGACCCAGTACTTC.

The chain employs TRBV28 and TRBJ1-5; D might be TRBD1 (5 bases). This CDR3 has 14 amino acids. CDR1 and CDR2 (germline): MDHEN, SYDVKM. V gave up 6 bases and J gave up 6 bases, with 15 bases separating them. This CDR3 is CASRIQRGRQPQHF. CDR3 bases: TGTGCCAGCAGGATACAGCGGGGACGTCAGCCCCAGCATTTT.

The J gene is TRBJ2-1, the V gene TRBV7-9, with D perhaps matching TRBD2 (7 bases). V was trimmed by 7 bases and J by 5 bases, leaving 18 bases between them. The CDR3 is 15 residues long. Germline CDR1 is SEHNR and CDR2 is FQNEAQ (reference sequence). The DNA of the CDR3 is TGTGCCAGCATCCACAGGGAGCGGGACAACAATGAGCAGTTCTTC. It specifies CASIHRERDNNEQFF.

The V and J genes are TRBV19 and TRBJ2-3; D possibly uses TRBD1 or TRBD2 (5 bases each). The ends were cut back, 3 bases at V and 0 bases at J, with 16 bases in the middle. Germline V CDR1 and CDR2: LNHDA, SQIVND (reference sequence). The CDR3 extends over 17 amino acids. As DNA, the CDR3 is TGTGCCAGTAGTATGTCGGGACGTCCCTCTAGCACAGATACGCAGTATTTT. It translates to CASSMSGRPSSTDTQYF.

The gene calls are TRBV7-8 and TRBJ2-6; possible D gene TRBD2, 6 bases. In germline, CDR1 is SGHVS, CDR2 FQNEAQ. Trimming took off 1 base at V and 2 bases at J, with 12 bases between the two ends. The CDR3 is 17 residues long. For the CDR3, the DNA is TGTGCCAGCAGCTTAGACCCCCGGGGGACTGGGGCCAACGTCCTGACTTTC. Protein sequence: CASSLDPRGTGANVLTF.

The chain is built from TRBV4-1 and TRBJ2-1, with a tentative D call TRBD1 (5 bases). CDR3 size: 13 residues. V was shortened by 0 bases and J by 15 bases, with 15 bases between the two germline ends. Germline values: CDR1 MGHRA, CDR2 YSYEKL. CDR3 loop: CASSQDPTGAGFF. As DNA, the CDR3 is TGCGCCAGCAGCCAAGACCCGACTGGGGCAGGGTTCTTC.

The CDR3 nucleotides read TGTGCCAGTAGCCCTGACAGGGAAGGCACTGAAGCTTTCTTT. Its translation: CASSPDREGTEAFF. The genes are TRBV19 and TRBJ1-1; 7 bases agree with TRBD1. There are 14 residues in the CDR3. The trim removed 6 bases at V and 4 bases at J, leaving 8 bases unmatched. Germline CDR1 and CDR2: LNHDA and SQIVND (reference sequence).

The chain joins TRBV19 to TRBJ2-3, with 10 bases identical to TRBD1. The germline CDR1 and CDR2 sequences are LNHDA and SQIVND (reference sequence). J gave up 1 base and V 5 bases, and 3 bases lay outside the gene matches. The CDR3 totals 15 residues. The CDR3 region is CASSPGQGGTDTQYF. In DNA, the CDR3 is TGTGCCAGTAGTCCTGGACAGGGGGGCACAGATACGCAGTATTTT.

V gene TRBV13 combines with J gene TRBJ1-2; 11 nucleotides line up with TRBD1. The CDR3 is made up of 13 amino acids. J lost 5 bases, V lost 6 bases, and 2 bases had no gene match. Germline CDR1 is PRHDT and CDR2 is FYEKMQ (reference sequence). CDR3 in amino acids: CASRGTGGYGYTF. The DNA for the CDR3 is TGTGCCAGCAGGGGGACAGGGGGTTATGGCTACACCTTC. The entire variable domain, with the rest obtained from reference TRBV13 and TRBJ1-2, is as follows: AAGVIQSPRHLIKEKRETATLKCYPIPRHDTVYWYQQGPGQDPQFLISFYEKMQSDKGSIPDRFSAQQFSDYHSELNMSSLELGDSALYFCASRGTGGYGYTFGSGTRLTVV.

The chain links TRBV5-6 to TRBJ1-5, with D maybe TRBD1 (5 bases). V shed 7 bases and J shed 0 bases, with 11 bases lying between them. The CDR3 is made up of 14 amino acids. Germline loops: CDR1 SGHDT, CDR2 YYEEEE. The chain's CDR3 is CASVLGGSNQPQHF. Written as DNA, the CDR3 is TGTGCCAGCGTCCTCGGGGGTAGCAATCAGCCCCAGCATTTT. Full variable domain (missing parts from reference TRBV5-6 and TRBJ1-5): DAGVTQSPTHLIKTRGQQVTLRCSPKSGHDTVSWYQQALGQGPQFIFQYYEEEERQRGNFPDRFSGHQFPNYSSELNVNALLLGDSALYLCASVLGGSNQPQHFGDGTRLSIL.

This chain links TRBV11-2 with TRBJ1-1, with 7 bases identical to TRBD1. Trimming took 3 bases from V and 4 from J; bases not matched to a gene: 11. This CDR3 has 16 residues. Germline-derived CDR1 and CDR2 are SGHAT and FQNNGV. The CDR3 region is CASSLGEGGEGTEAFF. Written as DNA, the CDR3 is TGTGCCAGCAGCTTGGGGGAAGGGGGCGAGGGCACTGAAGCTTTCTTT.

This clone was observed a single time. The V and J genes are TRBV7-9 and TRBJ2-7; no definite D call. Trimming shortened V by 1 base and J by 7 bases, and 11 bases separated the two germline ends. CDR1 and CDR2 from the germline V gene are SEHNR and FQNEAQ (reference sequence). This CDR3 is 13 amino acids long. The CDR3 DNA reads TGTGCCAGCAGCTTAGTAGCATCGGAGGAGCAGTACTTC. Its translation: CASSLVASEEQYF.

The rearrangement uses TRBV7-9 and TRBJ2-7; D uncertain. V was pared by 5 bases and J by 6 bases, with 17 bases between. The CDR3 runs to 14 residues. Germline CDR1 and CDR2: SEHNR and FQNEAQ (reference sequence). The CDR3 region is CASSPWVSRSEQYF. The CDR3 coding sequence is TGTGCCAGCAGCCCCTGGGTCTCCCGAAGCGAGCAGTACTTC.

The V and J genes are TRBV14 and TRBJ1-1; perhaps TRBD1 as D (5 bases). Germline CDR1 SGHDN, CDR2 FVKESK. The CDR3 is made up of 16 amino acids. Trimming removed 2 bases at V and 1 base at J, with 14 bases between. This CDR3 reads CASSQLERRGNTEAFF. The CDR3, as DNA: TGTGCCAGCAGCCAATTGGAACGGAGGGGGAACACTGAAGCTTTCTTT.

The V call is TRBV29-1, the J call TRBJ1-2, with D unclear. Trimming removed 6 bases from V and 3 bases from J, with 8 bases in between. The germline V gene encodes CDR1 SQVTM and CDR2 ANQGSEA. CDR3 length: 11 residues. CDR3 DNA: TGCAGCGTGGCCTGGGACTATGGCTACACCTTC. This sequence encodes CSVAWDYGYTF.

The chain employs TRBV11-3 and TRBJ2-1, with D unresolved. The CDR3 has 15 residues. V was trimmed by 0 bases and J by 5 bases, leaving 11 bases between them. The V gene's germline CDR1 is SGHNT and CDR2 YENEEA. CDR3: CASSLDLDGDNEQFF. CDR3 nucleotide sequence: TGTGCCAGCAGCTTAGATCTGGACGGAGACAATGAGCAGTTCTTC.

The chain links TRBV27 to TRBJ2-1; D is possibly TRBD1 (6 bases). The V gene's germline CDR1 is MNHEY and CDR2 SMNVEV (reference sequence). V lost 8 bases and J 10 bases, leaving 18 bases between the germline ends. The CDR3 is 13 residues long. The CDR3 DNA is TGTGCCAGCGGGGCCAGGGGCATTCTAGAGCAGTTCTTC. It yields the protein CASGARGILEQFF.

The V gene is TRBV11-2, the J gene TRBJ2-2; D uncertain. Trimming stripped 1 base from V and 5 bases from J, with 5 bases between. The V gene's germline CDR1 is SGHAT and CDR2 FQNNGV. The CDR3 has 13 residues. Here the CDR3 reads CASSLVRTGELFF. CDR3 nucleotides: TGTGCCAGCAGCTTAGTCAGGACCGGGGAGCTGTTTTTT.

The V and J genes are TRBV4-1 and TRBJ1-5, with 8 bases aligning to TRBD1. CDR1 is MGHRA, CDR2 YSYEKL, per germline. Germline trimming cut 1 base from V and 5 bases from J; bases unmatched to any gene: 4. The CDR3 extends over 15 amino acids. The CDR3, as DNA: TGCGCCAGCAGCCAAGGGACACAGGGGGATCAGCCCCAGCATTTT. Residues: CASSQGTQGDQPQHF.

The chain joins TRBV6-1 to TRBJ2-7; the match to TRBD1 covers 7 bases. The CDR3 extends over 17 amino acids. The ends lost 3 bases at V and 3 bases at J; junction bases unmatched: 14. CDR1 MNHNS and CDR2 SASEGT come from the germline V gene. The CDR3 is CASSDVGWTGFLYEQYF. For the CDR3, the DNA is TGTGCCAGCAGTGACGTTGGCTGGACAGGATTCCTCTACGAGCAGTACTTC.

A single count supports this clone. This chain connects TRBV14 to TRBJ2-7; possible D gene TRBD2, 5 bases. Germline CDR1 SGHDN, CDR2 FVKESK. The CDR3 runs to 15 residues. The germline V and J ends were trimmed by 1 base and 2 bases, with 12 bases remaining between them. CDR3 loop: CASSQVIAKTYEQYF. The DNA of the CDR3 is TGTGCCAGCAGCCAAGTTATAGCGAAGACCTACGAGCAGTACTTC.

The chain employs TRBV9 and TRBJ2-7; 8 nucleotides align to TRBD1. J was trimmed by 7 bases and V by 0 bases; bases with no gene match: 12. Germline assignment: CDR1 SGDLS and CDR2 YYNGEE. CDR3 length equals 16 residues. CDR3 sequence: CASSVDAGGFLQEQYF. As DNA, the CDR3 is TGTGCCAGCAGCGTAGACGCAGGGGGCTTCTTACAGGAGCAGTACTTC.

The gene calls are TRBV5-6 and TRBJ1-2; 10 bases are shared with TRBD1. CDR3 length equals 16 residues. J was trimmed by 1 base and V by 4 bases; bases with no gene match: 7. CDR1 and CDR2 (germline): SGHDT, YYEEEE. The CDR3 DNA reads TGTGCCAGCAGCCCAGACAGGGGGCGATTTAACTATGGCTACACCTTC. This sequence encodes CASSPDRGRFNYGYTF.

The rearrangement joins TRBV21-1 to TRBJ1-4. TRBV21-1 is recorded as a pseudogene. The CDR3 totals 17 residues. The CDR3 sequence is CASSNKLSIATNEKLFF. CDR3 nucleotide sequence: TGTGCCAGCAGCAATAAACTCTCCATCGCAACTAATGAAAAACTGTTTTTT.

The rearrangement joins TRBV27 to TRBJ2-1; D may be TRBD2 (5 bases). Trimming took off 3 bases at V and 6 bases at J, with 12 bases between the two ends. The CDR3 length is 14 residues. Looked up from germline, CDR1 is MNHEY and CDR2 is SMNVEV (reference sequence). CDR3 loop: CASSLRSSGNEQFF. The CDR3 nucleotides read TGTGCCAGCAGTTTGAGGTCGAGCGGCAATGAGCAGTTCTTC.

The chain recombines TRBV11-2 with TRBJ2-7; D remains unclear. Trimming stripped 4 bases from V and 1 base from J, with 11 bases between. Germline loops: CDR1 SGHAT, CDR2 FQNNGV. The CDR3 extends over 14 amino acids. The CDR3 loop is CASSWAESSYEQYF. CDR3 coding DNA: TGTGCCAGCAGCTGGGCAGAATCGTCCTACGAGCAGTACTTC.

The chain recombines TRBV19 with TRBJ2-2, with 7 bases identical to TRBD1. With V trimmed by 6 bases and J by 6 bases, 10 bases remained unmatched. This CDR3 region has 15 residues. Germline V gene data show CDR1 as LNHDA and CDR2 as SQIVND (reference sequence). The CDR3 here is CASRVTGTYAGELFF. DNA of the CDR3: TGTGCCAGTAGGGTGACAGGGACGTATGCCGGGGAGCTGTTTTTT.

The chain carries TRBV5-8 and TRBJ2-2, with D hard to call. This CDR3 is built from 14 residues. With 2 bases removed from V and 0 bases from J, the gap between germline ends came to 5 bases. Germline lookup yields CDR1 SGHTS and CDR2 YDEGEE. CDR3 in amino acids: CASSFTTNTGELFF. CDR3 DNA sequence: TGTGCCAGCAGCTTCACTACGAACACCGGGGAGCTGTTTTTT.

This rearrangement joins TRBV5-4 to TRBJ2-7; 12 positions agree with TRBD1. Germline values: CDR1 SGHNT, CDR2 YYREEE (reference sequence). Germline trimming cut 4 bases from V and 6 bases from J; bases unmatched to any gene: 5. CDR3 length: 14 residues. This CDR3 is CASSPGQGAPEQYF. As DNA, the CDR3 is TGTGCCAGCAGCCCGGGACAGGGGGCACCCGAGCAGTACTTC.

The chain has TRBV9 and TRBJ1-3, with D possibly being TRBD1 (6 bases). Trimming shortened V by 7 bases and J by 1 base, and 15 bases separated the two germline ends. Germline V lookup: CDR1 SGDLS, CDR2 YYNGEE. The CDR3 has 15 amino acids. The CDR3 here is CASSTSGASGNTIYF. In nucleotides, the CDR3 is TGTGCCAGCTCGACGTCGGGGGCTTCTGGAAACACCATATATTTT.